This section outlines one T cell receptor beta chain sequence together with its context. Its antigen is still unknown. The data were obtained in a study of CD8 T cells in ankylosing spondylitis. Looked up from germline, CDR1 is SNHLY and CDR2 is FYNNEI. V lost 11 bases to trimming and J lost 4 bases; unmatched junction nucleotides: 7. The CDR3 consists of 14 residues. Study-wide results and limits: Seemingly characteristic of ankylosing spondylitis blood was a TCR beta motif consisting of 7 or 8 highly homologous variants.

Quantitative 5'-RACE with molecular barcodes was used to make the TCR beta libraries. TCRdb passed the 5' RACE reads through MiXCR, listing each CDR3 protein once. Of some 130,000 distinct CDR3 sequences in the sample, roughly 15% are singletons; the top ten hold almost 3%. Input material: blood, either unsorted or a sorted T cell fraction (not recorded which). The rearrangement uses TRBV2 and TRBJ2-1; TRBD1 agrees at 11 bases. The origin of this receptor is a female donor with ankylosing spondylitis or in good health (not recorded which). CDR3 sequence reads: CAGMGQGGYNEQFF. The CDR3 nucleotides read TGTGCCGGAATGGGACAGGGGGGTTACAATGAGCAGTTCTTC.